Presented here are 32 T cell receptor beta chains from one specimen sequenced in a study of shared clonotypes between healthy human individuals. In the naive CD8 group, cells lacked CD45RO and were positively selected for CCR7, so terminally differentiated effector memory CD45RA+ cells were left out. Profiling relied on immunoSEQ multiplex PCR, and the TCRdb table lists in-frame clones only, not all of them. The data contain about 1,900,000 clones, about 95% of them singletons. Input material: naive CD8+ T cells sorted from blood. The source is a young man in good health.

DNA of the CDR3: TGTGCCAGCAGCTCCAAACTAGTTCTCTCCTACAATGAGCAGTTCTTC. It specifies CASSSKLVLSYNEQFF. The chain combines TRBV11-2 with TRBJ2-1, with D possibly TRBD2 on 5 matching bases. Germline V lookup: CDR1 SGHAT, CDR2 FQNNGV. There are 16 residues in the CDR3. V lost 4 bases, J lost 0 bases, and 13 bases lay in between.

The chain employs TRBV5-6 and TRBJ2-7; D could derive from TRBD1 or TRBD2 (5 bases each). This CDR3 is 15 amino acids long. V was shortened by 3 bases and J by 3 bases, with 16 bases between the two germline ends. Germline values: CDR1 SGHDT, CDR2 YYEEEE. The CDR3 DNA sequence: TGTGCCAGCAGCTGGGGCGGGTCGGGCGGCTACGAGCAGTACTTC. Translated, it gives CASSWGGSGGYEQYF.

The gene calls are TRBV6-4 and TRBJ2-1; 7 positions match TRBD1. CDR1 and CDR2 (germline): MRHNA, SNTAGT. V dropped 2 bases and J dropped 2; count of bases not matched to a gene: 3. The CDR3 totals 15 residues. The CDR3 coding sequence is TGTGCCAGCAGTGACGAGGGGGCGCCCTACAATGAGCAGTTCTTC. It translates to CASSDEGAPYNEQFF.

V gene TRBV6-5 combines with J gene TRBJ2-1; D is unresolved. This CDR3 is built from 13 residues. Germline V gives CDR1 MNHEY, CDR2 SVGAGI. Trimming removed 6 bases from V and 3 bases from J, with 9 bases in between. The CDR3 region is CASSPQNYNEQFF. CDR3 nucleotides: TGTGCCAGCAGCCCCCAAAACTACAATGAGCAGTTCTTC.

Written as DNA, the CDR3 is TGCGCCAGCAGTGGGGACAGCTATAATTCACCCCTCCACTTT. This encodes CASSGDSYNSPLHF. The chain has TRBV10-2 and TRBJ1-6; 7 bases agree with TRBD1. Germline CDR1 and CDR2: WSHSY and SAAADI. Trimming took 4 bases from V and 3 from J; bases not matched to a gene: 0. The CDR3 has 14 residues.

V is TRBV10-1 and J is TRBJ2-7; perhaps D is TRBD1 or TRBD2 (5 bases each). Trimming pared 0 bases from V and 5 bases from J, leaving 11 bases between. This CDR3 comprises 14 residues. CDR1 and CDR2 (germline): WNHNN, SYGVQD (reference sequence). The CDR3 loop reads CASSESGVAHEQYF. The CDR3, as DNA: TGCGCCAGCAGTGAGTCGGGGGTCGCCCACGAGCAGTACTTC.

J is TRBJ2-7 and V is TRBV28, with D unclear. Germline V gene lookup returns CDR1 MDHEN and CDR2 SYDVKM. V shed 9 bases and J shed 0 bases, with 9 bases lying between them. The CDR3 spans 12 residues. The chain's CDR3 is CARCADSYEQYF. In DNA form, the CDR3 reads TGTGCCAGGTGCGCGGACTCCTACGAGCAGTACTTC.

Remarks on this clone: This specimen includes other DNA sequences encoding the same CDR3. V is TRBV6-1 and J is TRBJ1-1, with D unclear. The CDR3 covers 11 residues. V lost 6 bases, J lost 1 base, and 3 bases lay in between. The germline CDR1 and CDR2 sequences are MNHNS and SASEGT. The CDR3 region is CASRENTEAFF. As DNA, the CDR3 is TGTGCCAGCAGAGAGAACACTGAAGCTTTCTTT.

This clone occurred once. The chain uses TRBV6-6 and TRBJ2-7; no clear D. The V end was cut by 7 bases, the J end by 0 bases, with 13 bases between. CDR1 and CDR2 from the germline V gene are MNHNY and SVGAGI (reference sequence). CDR3 length equals 14 residues. CDR3 loop: CASNKDLSSYEQYF. The CDR3 coding sequence is TGTGCCAGCAATAAAGACCTGAGCTCCTACGAGCAGTACTTC.

On this clone: In the same sample, other DNA sequences code for this CDR3. The gene calls are TRBV10-1 and TRBJ2-7; 8 bases map to TRBD2. CDR3 size: 13 residues. The germline CDR1 and CDR2 sequences are WNHNN and SYGVQD (reference sequence). V shed 6 bases and J 3 bases; nucleotides not matched to a gene: 4. CDR3 protein: CASSREGSYEQYF. CDR3 DNA: TGCGCCAGCAGCCGGGAGGGGAGCTACGAGCAGTACTTC.

The V call is TRBV7-8, the J call TRBJ1-1, with D unclear. CDR1 and CDR2 (germline): SGHVS, FQNEAQ. CDR3 length equals 12 residues. V was cut by 1 base and J by 6 bases, with 6 bases left in between. Here the CDR3 reads CASSLGSAEAFF. In DNA, the CDR3 is TGTGCCAGCAGCTTAGGTTCCGCTGAAGCTTTCTTT.

The chain recombines TRBV19 with TRBJ1-2; no firm D call. With 5 bases removed from V and 8 bases from J, the gap between germline ends came to 21 bases. The CDR3 extends over 15 amino acids. CDR1 and CDR2 (germline): LNHDA, SQIVND (reference sequence). CDR3 nucleotides: TGTGCCAGTAGTTTACCACAAACCTCCCTTGGGGGCTACACCTTC. Amino acids: CASSLPQTSLGGYTF.

This clone has only one observation. The chain has TRBV30 and TRBJ2-7, with D perhaps matching TRBD1 (5 bases). Trimming took 1 base from V and 3 from J, leaving 7 bases between them. CDR1 and CDR2 (germline): GTSNPN, SVGIG (reference sequence). The CDR3 is 12 residues long. CDR3 in amino acids: CAWSGTIYEQYF. The CDR3 region has the DNA TGTGCCTGGAGTGGGACAATCTACGAGCAGTACTTC.

The V call is TRBV5-1, the J call TRBJ1-1, with D tentatively TRBD1 (6 bases). Germline V gene data show CDR1 as SGHRS and CDR2 as YFSETQ. Deletions cut 3 bases from V and 0 bases from J, with 18 bases between. The CDR3 has 17 residues. The CDR3 DNA reads TGCGCCAGCAGCTCCCAATTACAGGGCCCCATGAACACTGAAGCTTTCTTT. It yields the protein CASSSQLQGPMNTEAFF.

The chain links TRBV30 to TRBJ2-7; D is unclear. V was shortened by 3 bases and J by 2 bases, with 14 bases between the two germline ends. In germline, CDR1 is GTSNPN, CDR2 SVGIG (reference sequence). The CDR3 sequence is 14 residues long. The CDR3 loop is CAWSASVQTYEQYF. The CDR3 coding sequence is TGTGCCTGGAGCGCATCGGTTCAGACCTACGAGCAGTACTTC. The full variable domain, its missing parts supplied by reference TRBV30 and TRBJ2-7, is SQTIHQWPATLVQPVGSPLSLECTVEGTSNPNLYWYRQAAGRGLQLLFYSVGIGQISSEVPQNLSASRPQDRQFILSSKKLLLSDSGFYLCAWSASVQTYEQYFGPGTRLTVT.

The genes are TRBV25-1 and TRBJ1-4; TRBD1 aligns across 7 bases. Trimming at V came to 4 bases and at J to 7 bases, leaving 6 bases not matched to a gene. Germline V CDR1 and CDR2: MGHDK, SYGVNS. The CDR3 has 14 residues. CDR3 residues: CASSVRGVVEKLFF. The CDR3 DNA is TGTGCCAGCAGTGTCAGGGGGGTTGTTGAAAAACTGTTTTTT.

The J gene is TRBJ2-7, the V gene TRBV5-1; TRBD1 matches 8 bases. Trimming cost V 4 bases and J 2 bases; bases outside gene matches: 5. The CDR3 loop spans 14 amino acids. Germline-derived CDR1 and CDR2 are SGHRS and YFSETQ. The CDR3 coding sequence is TGCGCCAGCAGCACCAGGGACAGGACCTACGAGCAGTACTTC. Translated, it gives CASSTRDRTYEQYF. The variable domain in full, completed from reference TRBV5-1 and TRBJ2-7, reads KAGVTQTPRYLIKTRGQQVTLSCSPISGHRSVSWYQQTPGQGLQFLFEYFSETQRNKGNFPGRFSGRQFSNSRSEMNVSTLELGDSALYLCASSTRDRTYEQYFGPGTRLTVT.

The chain joins TRBV9 to TRBJ2-2; 12 positions match TRBD2. The CDR3 has 17 amino acids. Germline V gene data show CDR1 as SGDLS and CDR2 as YYNGEE. V trimming: 0 bases; J trimming: 7 bases; junction bases outside the gene matches: 7. CDR3 sequence reads: CASSVGSGLAGLGELFF. The CDR3 DNA reads as TGTGCCAGCAGCGTAGGCAGCGGACTAGCGGGGCTCGGGGAGCTGTTTTTT.

The chain employs TRBV18 and TRBJ2-1; 7 bases line up with TRBD2. Germline CDR1 reads KGHSH; CDR2 reads LQKENI. Trimming took 0 bases from V and 2 from J; bases not matched to a gene: 4. The CDR3 is 16 residues long. The CDR3 protein is CASSPPRESPYNEQFF. CDR3 nucleotide sequence: TGTGCCAGCTCACCACCGCGGGAGTCCCCCTACAATGAGCAGTTCTTC. Together with reference TRBV18 and TRBJ2-1, the CDR3 gives the full variable domain: NAGVMQNPRHLVRRRGQEARLRCSPMKGHSHVYWYRQLPEEGLKFMVYLQKENIIDESGMPKERFSAEFPKEGPSILRIQQVVRGDSAAYFCASSPPRESPYNEQFFGPGTRLTVL.

CDR3 sequence: CASSWGPYNTEAFF. CDR3 DNA: TGTGCCAGCAGTTGGGGGCCTTACAACACTGAAGCTTTCTTT. The genes are TRBV27 and TRBJ1-1; a possible D gene is TRBD1 (6 bases). Germline V gene sequence: CDR1 MNHEY, CDR2 SMNVEV (reference sequence). With 4 bases removed from V and 2 bases from J, the gap between germline ends came to 11 bases. CDR3 length equals 14 residues.

A remark on this clone: The junction shows a germline mismatch at one end, possibly a read error. Additional DNA sequences in this sample encode the identical CDR3. The J gene is TRBJ2-1, the V gene TRBV6-5; 8 positions match TRBD2. Looked up from germline, CDR1 is MNHEY and CDR2 is SVGAGI. The length of the CDR3 is 16 residues. As DNA, the CDR3 is TGTGCCAGCAGTTACGAGGCGGGAGGTCCCTATAATGAGCAGTTCTTC. This codes for CASSYEAGGPYNEQFF.

V is TRBV28 and J is TRBJ2-7; 10 positions match TRBD1. The J segment lost 4 bases and the V segment lost 10 bases, leaving 10 bases of the junction unmatched. CDR1 is MDHEN and CDR2 is SYDVKM in the germline V gene. The CDR3 runs 14 residues. Here the CDR3 DNA reads TGTGCCACCGGACGGGGACAGGGGTTTTACGAGCAGTACTTC. Its protein product is CATGRGQGFYEQYF.

The chain carries TRBV27 and TRBJ2-3, with D maybe TRBD1 (6 bases). The V end lost 5 bases, the J end lost 4 bases, and 10 bases lay between the germline ends. This CDR3 is 13 amino acids long. The germline gives CDR1 MNHEY, CDR2 SMNVEV (reference sequence). The CDR3 DNA sequence: TGTGCCAGCAGTCCACAGGGCCCAGATACGCAGTATTTT. Its translation is CASSPQGPDTQYF.

V is TRBV2 and J is TRBJ1-2; TRBD1 aligns across 12 bases. Looked up from germline, CDR1 is SNHLY and CDR2 is FYNNEI. This CDR3 region has 16 residues. V lost 10 bases and J lost 5; bases outside the gene matches: 14. The CDR3 nucleotides read TGTGCCACGGATGGTGACGGGACAGGGGGCTATTATGGCTACACCTTC. As protein: CATDGDGTGGYYGYTF.

The CDR3 spells CAWSAGQGASNEQFF. For the CDR3, the DNA is TGTGCCTGGAGTGCCGGACAGGGGGCTAGCAATGAGCAGTTCTTC. The chain uses TRBV30 and TRBJ2-1, with 11 bases fitting TRBD1. Germline lookup yields CDR1 GTSNPN and CDR2 SVGIG (reference sequence). With 1 base clipped from V and 6 bases from J, the junction kept 5 bases outside the gene matches. This CDR3 region has 15 residues.

The table lists this clone with a count of one. V gene TRBV25-1 combines with J gene TRBJ1-4; D perhaps matches TRBD1 (5 bases). The germline CDR1 and CDR2 sequences are MGHDK and SYGVNS. The V and J ends lost 4 bases and 4 bases respectively, with 10 bases between them. CDR3 length equals 14 residues. As DNA, the CDR3 is TGTGCCAGCAGTGGGTGGGGGATTAATGAAAAACTGTTTTTT. Its translation: CASSGWGINEKLFF. The full variable domain, with the rest looked up from reference TRBV25-1 and TRBJ1-4, is EADIYQTPRYLVIGTGKKITLECSQTMGHDKMYWYQQDPGMELHLIHYSYGVNSTEKGDLSSESTVSRIRTEHFPLTLESARPSHTSQYLCASSGWGINEKLFFGSGTQLSVL.

The chain couples TRBV4-1 to TRBJ2-7; D remains ambiguous. Germline V gene lookup returns CDR1 MGHRA and CDR2 YSYEKL. With 0 bases removed from V and 4 bases from J, the gap between germline ends came to 16 bases. This CDR3 has 16 amino acids. The CDR3 DNA reads as TGCGCCAGCAGCCAAGATGGTCCGAGTTCGTGGTACGAGCAGTACTTC. Its translation is CASSQDGPSSWYEQYF.

The J gene is TRBJ1-1, the V gene TRBV15; D is perhaps TRBD1 (6 bases). V was trimmed by 5 bases and J by 1 base, leaving 8 bases between them. The V gene's germline CDR1 is LNHNV and CDR2 YYDKDF (reference sequence). This CDR3 has 13 residues. The CDR3 region is CATSPDRNTEAFF. The CDR3 DNA is TGTGCCACCAGCCCGGACAGGAACACTGAAGCTTTCTTT.

The chain combines TRBV19 with TRBJ1-2; 9 bases map to TRBD1. CDR3 length: 14 residues. Unmatched junction bases numbered 7, after V lost 5 bases and J lost 6 bases. Germline CDR1 LNHDA, CDR2 SQIVND (reference sequence). CDR3 nucleotides: TGTGCCAGTAGTTCTTGGACAGGGGATCATGGCTACACCTTC. It translates to CASSSWTGDHGYTF.

The rearrangement uses TRBV7-6 and TRBJ1-3; perhaps TRBD1 as D (5 bases). V lost 1 base and J 7 bases, leaving 11 bases between the germline ends. CDR1 is SGHVS and CDR2 is FNYEAQ in the germline V gene. The CDR3 runs to 14 residues. CDR3 sequence reads: CASSLGPGWNTIYF. The CDR3 coding sequence is TGTGCCAGCAGCTTAGGGCCAGGGTGGAACACCATATATTTT.

This clone showed up just once. Within the sample, other DNA sequences also encode this same CDR3. The V and J genes are TRBV5-4 and TRBJ2-7; unclear D gene. Germline V gene data show CDR1 as SGHNT and CDR2 as YYREEE (reference sequence). Trimming stripped 1 base from V and 2 bases from J, with 7 bases between. This CDR3 region has 13 residues. CDR3 DNA: TGTGCCAGCAGCTTGACAGACCCCTACGAGCAGTACTTC. It translates to CASSLTDPYEQYF.

This chain links TRBV6-5 with TRBJ2-7, with D possibly being TRBD1 (6 bases). The CDR3 contains 15 residues. Germline loops: CDR1 MNHEY, CDR2 SVGAGI. V gave up 5 bases and J gave up 2 bases, with 16 bases separating them. The CDR3 loop is CASSLSNRDTYEQYF. The CDR3, as DNA: TGTGCCAGCAGTCTGTCAAACAGGGACACCTACGAGCAGTACTTC.